The present T cell receptor (beta chain) was sequenced within a study of beta chain features in type 1 diabetes. This CDR3 is built from 16 residues. Germline V gene sequence: CDR1 SGHRS, CDR2 YFSETQ. Unmatched junction bases numbered 4, after V lost 0 bases and J lost 6 bases. This clone was picked up a small number of times. The antigen is undetermined. Sequencing targeted expressed TCRB transcripts, as all isolated RNA had been reverse transcribed. The data were produced by immunoSEQ multiplex PCR, yet TCRdb's version contains in-frame clones alone and is incomplete. Among around 160,000 clones, about 9% were seen once, and the ten largest hold roughly 0.7%. Sorting of CD4+ naive, central memory, regulatory and stem cell-like memory cells was performed via CD45RO/CCR7/CD25/CD127/CD95/CD27. Sorted populations all exceeded 98% purity. Study-wide results and caveats: TCRB CDR3 length was moderately but significantly reduced in all four CD4+ subsets of Type 1 diabetes patients. Patients and controls would be equally affected if PCR favored shorter templates.

This TCR came from a woman in her thirties with type 1 diabetes. The source material was central memory CD4+ T cells from blood. The chain joins TRBV5-1 to TRBJ2-1; 12 bases fit TRBD2. The CDR3 spells CASSLGTSGTRNEQFF. The CDR3 DNA sequence: TGCGCCAGCAGCTTGGGGACTAGCGGGACGCGCAATGAGCAGTTCTTC.